A single sample gave rise to the 5 T cell receptor beta chains below, sequenced in a study of shared clonotypes between healthy human individuals. Here immunoSEQ multiplex PCR was the method, and the copy in TCRdb shows in-frame clones only, minus some. Counted here are under 650,000 clones, 96% occurring once; the ten biggest clones make up approximately 0.06%. Sequenced material: naive CD4+ T cells sorted from blood. Subset denoted: CD45RA+ positively selected. Receptors were obtained from a woman aged 30 to 39 in good health.

This chain connects TRBV29-1 to TRBJ2-7, with unresolved D. V was cut by 4 bases and J by 0 bases, with 13 bases left in between. Germline V gives CDR1 SQVTM, CDR2 ANQGSEA. The CDR3 loop spans 14 amino acids. For the CDR3, the DNA is TGCAGCGTTGTCCCGAATGCCCGCTCCTACGAGCAGTACTTC. Amino acid sequence: CSVVPNARSYEQYF.

The chain recombines TRBV10-1 with TRBJ2-7, with D perhaps matching TRBD1 (5 bases). The CDR3 consists of 13 residues. The germline V and J ends were trimmed by 5 bases and 4 bases, with 12 bases remaining between them. Germline V gene sequence: CDR1 WNHNN, CDR2 SYGVQD (reference sequence). CDR3: CASSKGLGYEQYF. In DNA, the CDR3 is TGCGCCAGCAGTAAGGGGTTAGGGTACGAGCAGTACTTC.

This clone was detected once. The V call is TRBV11-2, the J call TRBJ2-2; D is possibly TRBD1 or TRBD2 (5 bases each). Germline V gene lookup returns CDR1 SGHAT and CDR2 FQNNGV. Trimming removed 5 bases from V and 9 bases from J, with 13 bases in between. This CDR3 comprises 13 residues. CDR3 in amino acids: CASSIGTGRELFF. The CDR3 region has the DNA TGTGCCAGCAGCATCGGGACGGGACGGGAGCTGTTTTTT.

The chain links TRBV28 to TRBJ1-1, with D unclear. The CDR3 is 17 amino acids. Germline V gives CDR1 MDHEN, CDR2 SYDVKM. Between the trimmed V and J ends, which lost 2 bases and 1 base, there was a span of 17 bases. This CDR3 reads CASSLPPPFNANTEAFF. The CDR3 coding sequence is TGTGCCAGCAGTTTACCTCCGCCCTTCAATGCGAACACTGAAGCTTTCTTT.

This clone was found once. The chain uses TRBV11-3 and TRBJ2-7; no definite D call. The CDR3 length is 14 residues. Germline assignment: CDR1 SGHNT and CDR2 YENEEA. V lost 1 base to trimming and J lost 1 base, with 8 bases between them. The CDR3 region is CASSLADGSYEQYF. The CDR3 nucleotides are TGTGCCAGCAGCTTAGCAGACGGTTCCTACGAGCAGTACTTC.